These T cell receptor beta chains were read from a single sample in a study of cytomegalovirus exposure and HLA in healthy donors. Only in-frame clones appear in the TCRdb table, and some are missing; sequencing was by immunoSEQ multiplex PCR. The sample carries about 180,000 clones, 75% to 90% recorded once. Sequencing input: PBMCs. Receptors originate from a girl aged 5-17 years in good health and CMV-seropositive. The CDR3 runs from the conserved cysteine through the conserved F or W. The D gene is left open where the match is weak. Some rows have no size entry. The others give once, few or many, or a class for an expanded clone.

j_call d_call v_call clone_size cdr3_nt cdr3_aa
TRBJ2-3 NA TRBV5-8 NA TGTGCCAGCACTGAGGCCCTACGTCCGGAGGGGCAGTATTTT CASTEALRPEGQYF
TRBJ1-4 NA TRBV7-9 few TGTGCCAGCATCCACCCGGGTCCTGATGAAAAACTGTTTTTT CASIHPGPDEKLFF
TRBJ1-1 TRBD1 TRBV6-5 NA TGTGCCAGCAGTTTCTGGACAGGGGGACGGACTGAAGCTTTCTTT CASSFWTGGRTEAFF
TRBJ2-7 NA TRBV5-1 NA TGCGCCAGCAGCTTGGCGGGGGTTATATACGAGCAGTACTTC CASSLAGVIYEQYF
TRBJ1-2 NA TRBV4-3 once TGCGCCAGCAGCCAAGGCCCAGCAGGGGACTATGGCTACACCTTC CASSQGPAGDYGYTF
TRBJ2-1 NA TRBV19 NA TGTGCCAGTATCCCAACCGGCGGCTACAATGAGCAGTTCTTC CASIPTGGYNEQFF
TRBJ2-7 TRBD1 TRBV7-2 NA TGTGCCAGCAGCGGGTCGGGACAGGGCAACTACGAGCAGTACTTC CASSGSGQGNYEQYF
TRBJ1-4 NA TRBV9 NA TGTGCCAGCGCGCGACAGCCGACAACTAATGAAAAACTGTTTTTT CASARQPTTNEKLFF
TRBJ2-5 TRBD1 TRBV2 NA TGTGCCAGCAGGGGCCGGACAGGGCAAGAGACCCAGTACTTC CASRGRTGQETQYF
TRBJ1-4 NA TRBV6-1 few TGTGCCAGCAGTAGACTGAATGAAAAACTGTTTTTT CASSRLNEKLFF
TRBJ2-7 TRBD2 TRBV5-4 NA TGTGCCAGCAGCCCCAAAGCGGGAGAAGGCGAGCAGTACTTC CASSPKAGEGEQYF
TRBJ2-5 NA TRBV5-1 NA TGCGCCAGCACACAGGGTGACCAAGAGACCCAGTACTTC CASTQGDQETQYF
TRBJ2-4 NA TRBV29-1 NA TGCAGCGGGCTGGGGCTAGAAAACATTCAGTACTTC CSGLGLENIQYF
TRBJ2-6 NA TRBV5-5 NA TGTGCCAGCAGCCCGGGCGTCGGGAGCTCTGGGGCCAACGTCCTGACTTTC CASSPGVGSSGANVLTF
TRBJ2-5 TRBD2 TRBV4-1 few TGCGCCAGCAGCCAGGTGATACCGGGACTAGCGGGCCAAGAGACCCAGTACTTC CASSQVIPGLAGQETQYF
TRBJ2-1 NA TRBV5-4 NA TGTGCCAGCAGCTGGACGGGAGCATACAATGAGCAGTTCTTC CASSWTGAYNEQFF
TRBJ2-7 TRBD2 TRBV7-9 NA TGTGCCAGCAGTTCGGGGGGCGAGCAGTACTTC CASSSGGEQYF